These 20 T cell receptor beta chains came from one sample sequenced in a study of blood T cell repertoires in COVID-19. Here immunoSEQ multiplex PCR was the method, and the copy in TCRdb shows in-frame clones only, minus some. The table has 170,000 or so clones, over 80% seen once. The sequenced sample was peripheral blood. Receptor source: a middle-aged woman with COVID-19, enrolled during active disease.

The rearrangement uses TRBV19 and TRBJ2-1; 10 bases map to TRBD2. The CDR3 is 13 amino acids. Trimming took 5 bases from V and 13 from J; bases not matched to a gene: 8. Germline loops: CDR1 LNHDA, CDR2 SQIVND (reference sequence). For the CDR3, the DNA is TGTGCCAGTAGTCTCGTAGCGGGAGGCCTTCAGTTCTTC. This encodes CASSLVAGGLQFF.

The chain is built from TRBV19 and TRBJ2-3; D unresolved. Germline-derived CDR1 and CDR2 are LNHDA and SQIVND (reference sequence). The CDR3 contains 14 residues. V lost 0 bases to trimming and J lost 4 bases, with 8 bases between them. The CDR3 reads CASSIDPQSDTQYF. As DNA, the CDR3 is TGTGCCAGTAGTATAGATCCTCAGTCAGATACGCAGTATTTT.

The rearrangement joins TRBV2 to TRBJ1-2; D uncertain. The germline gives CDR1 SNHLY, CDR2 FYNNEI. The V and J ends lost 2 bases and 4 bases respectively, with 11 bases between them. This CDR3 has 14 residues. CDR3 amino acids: CASSEISGLYGYTF. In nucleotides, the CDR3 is TGTGCCAGCAGTGAAATTTCTGGACTCTATGGCTACACCTTC.

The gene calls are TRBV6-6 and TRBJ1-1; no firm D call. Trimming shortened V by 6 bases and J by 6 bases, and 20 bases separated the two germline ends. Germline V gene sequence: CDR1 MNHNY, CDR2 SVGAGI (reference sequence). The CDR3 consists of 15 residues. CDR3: CASSQPYGSTAEAFF. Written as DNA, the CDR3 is TGTGCCAGCAGCCAGCCCTATGGGTCTACAGCTGAAGCTTTCTTT.

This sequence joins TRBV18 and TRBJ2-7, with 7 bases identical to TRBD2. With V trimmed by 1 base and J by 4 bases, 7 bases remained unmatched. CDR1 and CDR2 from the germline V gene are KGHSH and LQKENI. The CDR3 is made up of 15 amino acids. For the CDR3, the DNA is TGTGCCAGCTCACCACTGGGGCGGGAGTCGTACGAGCAGTACTTC. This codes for CASSPLGRESYEQYF.

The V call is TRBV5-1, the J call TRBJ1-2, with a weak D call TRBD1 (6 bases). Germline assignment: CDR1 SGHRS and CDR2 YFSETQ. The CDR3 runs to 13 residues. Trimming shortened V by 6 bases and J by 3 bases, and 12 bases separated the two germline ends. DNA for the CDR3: TGCGCCAGCATGGCAGGGGATTACTATGGCTACACCTTC. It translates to CASMAGDYYGYTF.

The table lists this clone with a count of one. The CDR3 coding sequence is TGTGCCAGCAGTTACAACACCGCGGGACCCTATGGCTACACCTTC. It codes for CASSYNTAGPYGYTF. The J gene is TRBJ1-2, the V gene TRBV6-5, with D perhaps TRBD1 (5 bases). The germline V and J ends were trimmed by 2 bases and 4 bases, with 14 bases remaining between them. The CDR3 covers 15 residues. Per the germline V gene, CDR1 is MNHEY and CDR2 is SVGAGI.

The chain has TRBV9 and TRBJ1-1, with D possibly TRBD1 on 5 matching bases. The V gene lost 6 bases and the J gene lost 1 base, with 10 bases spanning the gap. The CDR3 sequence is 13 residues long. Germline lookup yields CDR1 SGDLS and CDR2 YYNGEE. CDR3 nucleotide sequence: TGTGCCAGCATGGGGCAAAAGAACACTGAAGCTTTCTTT. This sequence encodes CASMGQKNTEAFF.

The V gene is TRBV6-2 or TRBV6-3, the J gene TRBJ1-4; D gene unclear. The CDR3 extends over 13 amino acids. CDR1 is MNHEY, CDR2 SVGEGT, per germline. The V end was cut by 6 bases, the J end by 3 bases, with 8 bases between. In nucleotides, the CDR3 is TGTGCCAGCAGCCAACGAGCTAATGAAAAACTGTTTTTT. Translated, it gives CASSQRANEKLFF.

CDR3 protein: CAISGELAGGSGAFF. CDR3 nucleotides: TGTGCCATCAGTGGAGAACTTGCAGGGGGCTCGGGAGCTTTCTTT. The gene calls are TRBV10-3 and TRBJ1-1; TRBD1 aligns across 8 bases. Germline loops: CDR1 ENHRY, CDR2 SYGVKD. The CDR3 covers 15 residues. V lost 4 bases and J lost 10; bases outside the gene matches: 14.

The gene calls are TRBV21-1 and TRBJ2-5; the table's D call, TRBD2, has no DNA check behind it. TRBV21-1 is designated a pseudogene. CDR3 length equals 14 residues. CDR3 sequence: CARLGGKREETQYF. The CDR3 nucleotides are TGTGCCAGGCTGGGCGGGAAAAGGGAAGAGACCCAGTACTTC.

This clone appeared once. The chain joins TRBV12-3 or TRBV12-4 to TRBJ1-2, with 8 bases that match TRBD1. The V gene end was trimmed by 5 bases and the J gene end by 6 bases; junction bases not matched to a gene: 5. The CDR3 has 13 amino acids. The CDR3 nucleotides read TGTGCCAGCAGTCAGAACAGGGGGAATGGCTACACCTTC. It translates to CASSQNRGNGYTF.

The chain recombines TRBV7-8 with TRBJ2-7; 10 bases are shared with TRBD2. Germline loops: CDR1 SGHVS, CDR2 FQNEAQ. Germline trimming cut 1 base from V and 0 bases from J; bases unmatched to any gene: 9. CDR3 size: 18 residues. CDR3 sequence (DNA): TGTGCCAGCAGCTTAGGATCTAGCGGGGGTCGCCTCTCCTACGAGCAGTACTTC. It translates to CASSLGSSGGRLSYEQYF. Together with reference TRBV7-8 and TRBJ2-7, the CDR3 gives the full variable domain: GAGVSQSPRYKVAKRGQDVALRCDPISGHVSLFWYQQALGQGPEFLTYFQNEAQLDKSGLPSDRFFAERPEGSVSTLKIQRTQQEDSAVYLCASSLGSSGGRLSYEQYFGPGTRLTVT.

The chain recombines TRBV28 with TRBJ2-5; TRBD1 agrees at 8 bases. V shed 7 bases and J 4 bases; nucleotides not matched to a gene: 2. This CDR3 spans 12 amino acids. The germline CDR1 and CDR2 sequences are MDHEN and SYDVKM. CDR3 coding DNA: TGTGCCAGCACAGGGGGCCTAGAGACCCAGTACTTC. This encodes CASTGGLETQYF.

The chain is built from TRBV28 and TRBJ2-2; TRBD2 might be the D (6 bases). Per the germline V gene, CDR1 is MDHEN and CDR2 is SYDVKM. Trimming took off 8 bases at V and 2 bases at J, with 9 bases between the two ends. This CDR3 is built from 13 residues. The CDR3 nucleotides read TGTGCCAGCCTGGGGGGAAACACCGGGGAGCTGTTTTTT. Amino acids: CASLGGNTGELFF.

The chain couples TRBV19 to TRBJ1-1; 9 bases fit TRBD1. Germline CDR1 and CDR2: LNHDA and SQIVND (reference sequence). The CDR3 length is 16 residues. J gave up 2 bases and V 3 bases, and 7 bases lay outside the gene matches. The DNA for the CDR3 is TGTGCCAGTAGTATTTTGAGGACAGGGGCTAACACTGAAGCTTTCTTT. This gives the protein CASSILRTGANTEAFF.

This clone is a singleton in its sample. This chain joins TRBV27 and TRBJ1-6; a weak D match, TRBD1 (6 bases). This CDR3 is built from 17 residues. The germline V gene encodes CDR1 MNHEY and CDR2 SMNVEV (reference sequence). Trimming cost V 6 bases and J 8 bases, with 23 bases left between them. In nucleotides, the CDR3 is TGTGCCAGCAGCCCGCGCGCGGGTTGGGGGCGCGATTCACCCCTCCACTTT. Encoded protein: CASSPRAGWGRDSPLHF.

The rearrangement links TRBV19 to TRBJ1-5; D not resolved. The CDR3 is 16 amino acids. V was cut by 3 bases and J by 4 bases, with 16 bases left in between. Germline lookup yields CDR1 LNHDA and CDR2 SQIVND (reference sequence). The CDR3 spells CASSMVWPSWNQPQHF. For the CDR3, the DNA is TGTGCCAGTAGTATGGTGTGGCCCTCTTGGAATCAGCCCCAGCATTTT.

CDR3 DNA: TGTGCCAGCAGCCGGACAGAGTCTAACTATGGCTACACCTTC. The encoded protein is CASSRTESNYGYTF. The chain carries TRBV3-1 (or the pseudogene TRBV3-2) and TRBJ1-2; a possible D gene is TRBD1 (6 bases). CDR3 length: 14 residues. Trimming removed 4 bases from V and 0 bases from J, with 9 bases in between. The germline V gene has CDR1 LGHDT and CDR2 YNNKEL (reference sequence).

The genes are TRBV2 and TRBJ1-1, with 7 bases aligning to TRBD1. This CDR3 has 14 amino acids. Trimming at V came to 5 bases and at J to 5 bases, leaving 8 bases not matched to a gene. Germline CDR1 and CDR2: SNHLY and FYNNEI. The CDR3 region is CASSHYLQGTEAFF. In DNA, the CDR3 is TGTGCCAGCAGTCACTACTTACAGGGGACTGAAGCTTTCTTT.